This T cell receptor beta chain was sequenced during a study of shared clonotypes between healthy human individuals. A note on this clone: This CDR3 is also generated by other DNA sequences in the sample.

CD45RO-negative, CCR7-positively selected cells formed the naive CD8 fraction, excluding terminally differentiated effector memory CD45RA+ cells. Donors had no recently reported acute infections or vaccinations and were HIV-negative. Sequenced by immunoSEQ multiplex PCR; TCRdb stores in-frame clones only, minus some. There are about 2.1 million clones in the sample; over 85% occur only once, and approximately 1.7% lies in the top ten. With V trimmed by 2 bases and J by 1 base, 1 base remained unmatched. Germline V gene sequence: CDR1 SGHKS, CDR2 YYEKEE (reference sequence). This CDR3 has 14 residues.

This chain joins TRBV5-5 and TRBJ2-7; 9 bases are a match to TRBD1. The sample taken for sequencing was naive CD8+ T cells from PBMCs. The source is a man aged 18 to 35 in good health. Some clones in this sample may be carry-over from other donors' samples. CDR3 region: CASSFGTGSYEQYF. The DNA for the CDR3 is TGTGCCAGCAGCTTCGGGACAGGGTCCTACGAGCAGTACTTC.